These 5 T cell receptor beta chains were sequenced from one sample in a study of blood T cell repertoires in COVID-19. TCRdb's table, derived via immunoSEQ multiplex PCR, lists solely in-frame clones and lacks some. The table has roughly 260,000 clones, 88% seen once. Sequenced sample: peripheral blood. The receptor set was obtained from a man aged 55 to 70 who had recovered from COVID-19.

V and J are TRBV9 and TRBJ2-3, with 8 positions matching TRBD1. This CDR3 contains 14 residues. Trimming removed 2 bases from V and 9 bases from J; junction bases left unmatched: 8. The germline gives CDR1 SGDLS, CDR2 YYNGEE. The CDR3 DNA is TGTGCCAGCAGCGTTAGACAGGGGATGGGGACGCAGTATTTT. Protein product: CASSVRQGMGTQYF.

This CDR3 reads CASSLTTSVAEQFF. CDR3 nucleotides: TGTGCCAGCAGCTTAACAACTAGCGTCGCTGAGCAGTTCTTC. The V and J genes are TRBV7-2 and TRBJ2-1; 7 bases line up with TRBD2. The J segment lost 9 bases and the V segment lost 2 bases, leaving 7 bases of the junction unmatched. CDR3 length: 14 residues. The germline gives CDR1 SGHTA, CDR2 FQGNSA.

The chain couples TRBV7-2 to TRBJ1-4; TRBD1 agrees at 9 bases. CDR1 is SGHTA and CDR2 is FQGNSA in the germline V gene. This CDR3 has 16 residues. With V trimmed by 5 bases and J by 8 bases, 12 bases remained unmatched. CDR3 amino acids: CASSLRVTGGREKLFF. DNA of the CDR3: TGTGCCAGCAGCCTCCGAGTGACAGGGGGGAGAGAAAAACTGTTTTTT.

The chain recombines TRBV3-1 (or the pseudogene TRBV3-2) with TRBJ1-5; TRBD1 is a possible D gene (5 bases). The CDR3 is 17 residues long. CDR1 and CDR2 (germline): LGHDT, YNNKEL (reference sequence). V was clipped by 1 base and J by 6 bases, with 19 bases between them. Here the CDR3 DNA reads TGTGCCAGCAGCCAAGGTCCAGGGAGGGTATTTGGTCAGCCCCAGCATTTT. Residues: CASSQGPGRVFGQPQHF.

This clone has just one count. J is TRBJ1-2 and V is TRBV30; D remains ambiguous. The CDR3 totals 13 residues. V gave up 3 bases and J gave up 7 bases, with 15 bases separating them. Germline assignment: CDR1 GTSNPN and CDR2 SVGIG (reference sequence). In nucleotides, the CDR3 is TGTGCCTGGAGGGCGAGGGTAGATGCTGGCTACACCTTC. Translation gives CAWRARVDAGYTF.